What follows is one T cell receptor beta chain and its context. Its matching antigen is unknown. The sample belongs to a study of T cell responses to AZD1222 COVID-19 vaccine. Study-wide results and limits: The sample set comprised mostly white British donors with more females, and clonal diversity was possibly underestimated.

Profiled with immunoSEQ multiplex PCR; TCRdb holds only in-frame clones, not every one. The data hold about 110,000 clones, with 88% observed a single time. Trimming left V 6 bases short and J 7 bases short, with 12 bases between. The CDR3 length is 13 residues. Germline V CDR1 and CDR2: ENHRY, SYGVKD. This specimen was peripheral blood, taken on day 0 of AZD1222 vaccination. This TCR was sampled from an adult in good health. The V and J genes are TRBV10-3 and TRBJ1-4; D is possibly TRBD1 (6 bases). The chain's CDR3 is CAIRRQESEKLFF. DNA of the CDR3: TGTGCCATCAGGAGACAGGAAAGTGAAAAACTGTTTTTT.